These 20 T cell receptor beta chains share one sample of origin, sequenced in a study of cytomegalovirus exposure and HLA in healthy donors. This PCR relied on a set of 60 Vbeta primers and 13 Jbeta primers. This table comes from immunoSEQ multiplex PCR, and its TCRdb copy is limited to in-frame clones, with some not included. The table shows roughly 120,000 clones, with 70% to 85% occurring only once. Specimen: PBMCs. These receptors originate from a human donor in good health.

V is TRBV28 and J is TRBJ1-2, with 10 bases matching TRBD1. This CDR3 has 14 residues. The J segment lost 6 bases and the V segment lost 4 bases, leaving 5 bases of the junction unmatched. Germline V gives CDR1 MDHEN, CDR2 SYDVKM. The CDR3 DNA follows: TGTGCCAGCAGTTCGTCCGGGACAGGGGATGGCTACACCTTC. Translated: CASSSSGTGDGYTF.

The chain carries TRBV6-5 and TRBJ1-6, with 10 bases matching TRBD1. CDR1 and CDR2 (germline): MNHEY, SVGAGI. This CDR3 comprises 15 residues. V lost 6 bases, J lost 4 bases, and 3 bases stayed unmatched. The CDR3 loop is CASRTGGGYNSPLHF. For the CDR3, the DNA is TGTGCCAGCAGGACAGGGGGCGGATATAATTCACCCCTCCACTTT.

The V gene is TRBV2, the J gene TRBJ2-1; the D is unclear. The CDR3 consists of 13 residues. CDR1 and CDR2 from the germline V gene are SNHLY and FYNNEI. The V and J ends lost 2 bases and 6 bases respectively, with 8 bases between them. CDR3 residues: CASSERRLNEQFF. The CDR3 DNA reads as TGTGCCAGCAGTGAACGGCGGCTCAATGAGCAGTTCTTC.

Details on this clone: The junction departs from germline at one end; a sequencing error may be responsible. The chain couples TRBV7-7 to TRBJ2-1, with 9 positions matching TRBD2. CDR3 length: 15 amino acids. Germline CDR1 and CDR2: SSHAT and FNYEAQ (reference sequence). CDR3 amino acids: CASSLRLAEYNEQFF. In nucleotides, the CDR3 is TGTGCTAGCAGCTTAAGACTAGCGGAGTACAATGAGCAGTTCTTC.

CDR3 bases: TGCGCCAGCAGTGAGTCCATGGACAGGCCCTATGGCTACACCTTC. As protein: CASSESMDRPYGYTF. V gene TRBV10-1 combines with J gene TRBJ1-2, with TRBD1 matching 7 bases. In germline, CDR1 is WNHNN, CDR2 SYGVQD (reference sequence). J gave up 4 bases and V 0 bases, and 5 bases lay outside the gene matches. CDR3 length: 15 residues.

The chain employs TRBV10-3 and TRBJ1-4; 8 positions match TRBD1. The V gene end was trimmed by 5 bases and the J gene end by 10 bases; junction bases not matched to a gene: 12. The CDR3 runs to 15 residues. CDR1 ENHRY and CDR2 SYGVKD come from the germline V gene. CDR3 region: CAISRTGTGDAKLFF. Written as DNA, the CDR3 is TGTGCCATCAGTCGAACCGGGACAGGAGATGCAAAACTGTTTTTT.

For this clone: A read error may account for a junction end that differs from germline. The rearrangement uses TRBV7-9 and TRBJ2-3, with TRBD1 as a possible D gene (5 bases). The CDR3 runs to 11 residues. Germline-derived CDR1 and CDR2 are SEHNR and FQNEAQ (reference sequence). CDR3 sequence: CSSSKGDTQYF. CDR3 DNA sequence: TGTTCCAGCAGTAAGGGGGATACGCAGTATTTT.

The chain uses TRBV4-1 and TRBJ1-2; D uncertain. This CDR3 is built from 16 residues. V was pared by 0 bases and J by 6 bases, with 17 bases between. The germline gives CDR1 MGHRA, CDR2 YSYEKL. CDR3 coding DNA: TGCGCCAGCAGCCAAGATGTGGAGAGAGGGAGGCATGGCTACACCTTC. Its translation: CASSQDVERGRHGYTF.

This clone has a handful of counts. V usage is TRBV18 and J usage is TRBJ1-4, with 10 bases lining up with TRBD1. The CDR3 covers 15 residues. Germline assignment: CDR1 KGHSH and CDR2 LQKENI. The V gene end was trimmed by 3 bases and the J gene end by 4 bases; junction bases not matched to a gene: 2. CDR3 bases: TGTGCCAGCTCACCCCGGGACAGGGGTAATGAAAAACTGTTTTTT. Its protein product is CASSPRDRGNEKLFF.

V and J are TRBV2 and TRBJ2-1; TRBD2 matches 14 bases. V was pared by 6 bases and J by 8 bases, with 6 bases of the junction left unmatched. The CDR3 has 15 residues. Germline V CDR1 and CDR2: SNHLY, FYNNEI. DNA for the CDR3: TGTGCCAGCAGACGCGGGACTAGCGGGAGTGATGAGCAGTTCTTC. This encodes CASRRGTSGSDEQFF. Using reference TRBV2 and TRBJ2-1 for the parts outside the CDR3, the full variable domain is EPEVTQTPSHQVTQMGQEVILRCVPISNHLYFYWYRQILGQKVEFLVSFYNNEISEKSEIFDDQFSVERPDGSNFTLKIRSTKLEDSAMYFCASRRGTSGSDEQFFGPGTRLTVL.

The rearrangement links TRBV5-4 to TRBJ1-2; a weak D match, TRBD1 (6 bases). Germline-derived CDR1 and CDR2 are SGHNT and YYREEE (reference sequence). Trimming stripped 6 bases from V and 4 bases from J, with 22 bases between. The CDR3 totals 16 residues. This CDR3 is CASTSEAGDRFYGYTF. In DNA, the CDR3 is TGTGCCAGCACCTCGGAAGCTGGAGACAGGTTCTATGGCTACACCTTC.

CDR3 residues: CASSHRTIEAFF. The CDR3 DNA reads TGTGCCAGCAGCCACCGGACAATTGAAGCTTTCTTT. The V gene is TRBV7-9, the J gene TRBJ1-1, with TRBD1 as a possible D gene (5 bases). Germline CDR1 is SEHNR and CDR2 is FQNEAQ (reference sequence). CDR3 size: 12 residues. The ends were cut back, 5 bases at V and 7 bases at J, with 11 bases in the middle. Full variable domain (rest looked up from reference TRBV7-9 and TRBJ1-1): DTGVSQNPRHKITKRGQNVTFRCDPISEHNRLYWYRQTLGQGPEFLTYFQNEAQLEKSRLLSDRFSAERPKGSFSTLEIQRTEQGDSAMYLCASSHRTIEAFFGQGTRLTVV.

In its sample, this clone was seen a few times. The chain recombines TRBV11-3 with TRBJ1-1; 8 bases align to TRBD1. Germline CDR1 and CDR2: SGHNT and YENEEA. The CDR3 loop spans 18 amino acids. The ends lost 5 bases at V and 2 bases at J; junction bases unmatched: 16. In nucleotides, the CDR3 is TGTGCCAGCAGCCTCCGCCTCTGGACAGGGAGCGGCAACACTGAAGCTTTCTTT. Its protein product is CASSLRLWTGSGNTEAFF.

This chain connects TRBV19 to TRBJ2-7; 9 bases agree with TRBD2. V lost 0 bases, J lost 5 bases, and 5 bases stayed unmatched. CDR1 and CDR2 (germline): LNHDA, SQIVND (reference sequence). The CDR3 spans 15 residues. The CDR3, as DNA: TGTGCCAGTAGTATAGATCTGGGACTAGCAAACGAGCAGTACTTC. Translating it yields CASSIDLGLANEQYF.

The CDR3 bases are TGTGCCAGCAGTTTAAGGTTGGGGGAGTTAGCGGCCTACGAGCAGTACTTC. Translating gives CASSLRLGELAAYEQYF. The chain has TRBV28 and TRBJ2-7, with D perhaps TRBD2 (6 bases). This CDR3 comprises 17 residues. Germline CDR1 and CDR2: MDHEN and SYDVKM. Trimming pared 2 bases from V and 2 bases from J, leaving 19 bases between.

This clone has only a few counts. CDR3 amino acids: CASSPGQGTNYGYTF. The CDR3 DNA reads TGCGCCAGCAGCCCCGGACAGGGTACTAACTATGGCTACACCTTC. The rearrangement joins TRBV4-1 to TRBJ1-2; TRBD1 matches 8 bases. The CDR3 is 15 amino acids. V lost 4 bases to trimming and J lost 0 bases; unmatched junction nucleotides: 4. CDR1 is MGHRA and CDR2 is YSYEKL in the germline V gene.

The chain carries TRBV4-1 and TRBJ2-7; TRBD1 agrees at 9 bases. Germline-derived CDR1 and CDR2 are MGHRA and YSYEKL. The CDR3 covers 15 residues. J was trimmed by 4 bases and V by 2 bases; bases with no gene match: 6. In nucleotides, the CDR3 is TGCGCCAGCAGCCAACGAACAGGGGGCGAGTACGAGCAGTACTTC. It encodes CASSQRTGGEYEQYF.

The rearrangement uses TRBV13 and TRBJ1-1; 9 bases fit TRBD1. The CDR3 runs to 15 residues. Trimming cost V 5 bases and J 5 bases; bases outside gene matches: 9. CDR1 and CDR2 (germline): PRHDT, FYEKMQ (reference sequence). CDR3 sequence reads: CASSTTGTGRTEAFF. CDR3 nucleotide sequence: TGTGCCAGCAGCACAACCGGGACAGGGAGAACTGAAGCTTTCTTT. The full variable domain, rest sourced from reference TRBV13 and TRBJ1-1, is AAGVIQSPRHLIKEKRETATLKCYPIPRHDTVYWYQQGPGQDPQFLISFYEKMQSDKGSIPDRFSAQQFSDYHSELNMSSLELGDSALYFCASSTTGTGRTEAFFGQGTRLTVV.

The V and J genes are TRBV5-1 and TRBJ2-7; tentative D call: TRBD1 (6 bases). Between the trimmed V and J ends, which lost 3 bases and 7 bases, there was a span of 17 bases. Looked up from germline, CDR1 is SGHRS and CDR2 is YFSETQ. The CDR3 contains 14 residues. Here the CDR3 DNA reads TGCGCCAGCAGCTCCCGGGACACCCTACTTGAGCAGTACTTC. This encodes CASSSRDTLLEQYF.

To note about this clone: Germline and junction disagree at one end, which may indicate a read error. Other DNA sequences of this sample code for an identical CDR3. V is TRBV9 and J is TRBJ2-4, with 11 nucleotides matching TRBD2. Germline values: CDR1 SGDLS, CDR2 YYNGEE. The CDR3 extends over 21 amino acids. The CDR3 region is CASSVFFIGTSGPLAKNIQYF. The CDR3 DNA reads TGTGCCAGTAGCGTTTTTTTCATAGGGACTAGCGGTCCTCTAGCCAAAAACATTCAGTACTTC.